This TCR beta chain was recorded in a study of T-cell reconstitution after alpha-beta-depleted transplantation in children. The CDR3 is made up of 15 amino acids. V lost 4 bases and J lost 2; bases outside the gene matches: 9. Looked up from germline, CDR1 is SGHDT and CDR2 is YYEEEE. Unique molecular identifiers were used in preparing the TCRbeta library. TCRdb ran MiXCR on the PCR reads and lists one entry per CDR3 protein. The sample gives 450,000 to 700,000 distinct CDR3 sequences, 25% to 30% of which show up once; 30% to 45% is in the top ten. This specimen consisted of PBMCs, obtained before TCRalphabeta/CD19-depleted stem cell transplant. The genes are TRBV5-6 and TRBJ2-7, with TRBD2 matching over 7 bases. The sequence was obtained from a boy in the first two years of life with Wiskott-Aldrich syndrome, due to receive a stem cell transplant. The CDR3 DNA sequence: TGTGCCAGCAGCGCATTGGGAGCGGGAACCTACGAGCAGTACTTC. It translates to CASSALGAGTYEQYF.